This T cell receptor (beta chain) derives from a study of beta chain features in type 1 diabetes. Of the isolated RNA, all was reverse transcribed, and so the sequenced material was expressed TCRB transcripts. Sequencing was performed with immunoSEQ multiplex PCR; in TCRdb, only in-frame clones are kept and a portion is missing. The data contain 200,000 to 250,000 clones, approximately 14% of them seen just once; the ten biggest clones take up roughly 0.028%. Sequencing was carried out using naive CD4+ T cells from blood. The origin of this receptor is a woman in her thirties or forties in good health.

This CDR3 is CASSSQISNEQFF. The CDR3 DNA reads TGTGCCAGCAGCTCGCAAATCAGCAATGAGCAGTTCTTC. The chain combines TRBV7-9 with TRBJ2-1, with D uncertain. The V gene lost 4 bases and the J gene lost 6 bases, with 10 bases spanning the gap. Germline CDR1 reads SEHNR; CDR2 reads FQNEAQ (reference sequence). The CDR3 spans 13 residues.